This TCR beta chain derives from a study of shared T cell receptors in the human thymus. Sequencing used immunoSEQ multiplex PCR; TCRdb keeps in-frame clones, though not all of them. This table holds approximately 730,000 clones, approximately 83% found once. Germline CDR1 SGHTA, CDR2 FQGTGA. The CDR3 is 17 residues long. V trimming: 5 bases; J trimming: 6 bases; junction bases outside the gene matches: 11. The data were also submitted as part of a second study, on human thymus T cells. From that second work: The sample donors, healthy Finnish infants, were having corrective surgery for congenital heart defects. Thymus specimens were resections from corrective heart surgery.

The sequence derives from a girl under three years old with a congenital heart defect. The V call is TRBV7-3, the J call TRBJ2-1; 12 positions agree with TRBD1. Source material: thymocytes. Here the CDR3 DNA reads TGTGCCAGCAGCCGCGGGACAGGGGGCCAGTATGGCAATGAGCAGTTCTTC. This translates into CASSRGTGGQYGNEQFF.